The T cell receptor (beta chain) described here comes from a study of long-term antiretroviral therapy in people with HIV. Study-wide results and limits: It was observed that HIV repertoires exhibited narrower CDR3 length ranges than controls. Blood was collected between the mid-2000s and the late 2010s, possibly under older ART regimens.

PBMC samples from each donor numbered at least one pre-ART and at least two post-ART. With regard to this clone: Its antigen is unidentified.

V was pared by 10 bases and J by 5 bases, with 6 bases of the junction left unmatched. The CDR3 is 13 amino acids. Looked up from germline, CDR1 is MNHNY and CDR2 is SVGAGI (reference sequence). A v3.0 immunoSEQ assay was performed at survey level. Sequenced by immunoSEQ multiplex PCR; TCRdb stores in-frame clones only, minus some. Of about 16,000 clones listed, approximately 90% are singletons. Material: unsorted PBMCs, obtained 0.7 years before starting antiretroviral therapy. The receptor comes from a man aged 50-59 years with HIV. The chain has TRBV6-6 and TRBJ2-1; TRBD2 aligns across 9 bases. This chain's CDR3 is CATRLAVNNEQFF. For the CDR3, the DNA is TGTGCCACCAGACTAGCGGTAAACAATGAGCAGTTCTTC.